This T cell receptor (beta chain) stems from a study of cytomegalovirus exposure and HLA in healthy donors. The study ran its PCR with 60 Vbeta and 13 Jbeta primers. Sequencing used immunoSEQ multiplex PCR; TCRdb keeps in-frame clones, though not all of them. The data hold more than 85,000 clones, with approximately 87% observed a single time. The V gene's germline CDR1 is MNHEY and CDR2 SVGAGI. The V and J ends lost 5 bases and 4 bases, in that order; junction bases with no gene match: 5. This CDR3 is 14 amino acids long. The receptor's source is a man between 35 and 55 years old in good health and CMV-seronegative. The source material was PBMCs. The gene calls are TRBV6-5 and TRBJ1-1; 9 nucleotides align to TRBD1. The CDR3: CASSKLTGGTEAFF. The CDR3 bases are TGTGCCAGCAGTAAACTGACAGGGGGCACTGAAGCTTTCTTT.